A single sample is the source of the 27 T cell receptor beta chains below, sequenced in a study of breast tumors, draining lymph nodes, adjacent tissues. TCRdb re-analysed the multiplex PCR reads in MiXCR, keeping a single row per CDR3 protein. The data contain about 140,000 distinct CDR3 sequences, roughly 33% of them seen just once; the ten biggest clones take up less than 2.5%. Axillary draining lymph nodes of breast cancer patients supplied the node samples. Sequenced: axillary lymph node tissue. The source is a female donor with breast cancer. Some clones in this sample may be carry-over from other donors' samples.

This clonotype showed up many times. The junction departs from the called germline gene at one end, perhaps through a read error. This chain uses TRBV7-8 with TRBJ1-2, with 7 bases fitting TRBD1. The CDR3 has 15 amino acids. The germline V gene has CDR1 SGHVS and CDR2 FQNEAQ. CDR3 residues: CASSGKPGQAYGYPF. The CDR3 coding sequence is TGTGCCAGCAGCGGGAAGCCCGGACAGGCCTATGGCTACCCCTTC.

This clonotype was detected many times. The V gene is TRBV6-1, the J gene TRBJ2-7, with D perhaps TRBD1 (5 bases). The CDR3 is made up of 12 amino acids. Trimming removed 6 bases at V and 3 bases at J, with 9 bases between. Germline V gene lookup returns CDR1 MNHNS and CDR2 SASEGT. As DNA, the CDR3 is TGTGCCAGCAGCCACGACAGCTACGAGCAGTACTTC. Its protein is CASSHDSYEQYF.

This clonotype was seen at least ten times. The chain carries TRBV7-8 and TRBJ1-5; 8 bases are shared with TRBD1. Germline lookup yields CDR1 SGHVS and CDR2 FQNEAQ. CDR3 length: 17 residues. Trimming took 2 bases from V and 6 from J; bases not matched to a gene: 12. CDR3 in amino acids: CASSLFGGTGLGQPQHF. The CDR3 nucleotides are TGTGCCAGCAGCTTATTTGGTGGGACAGGTTTGGGTCAGCCCCAGCATTTT.

Many counts were recorded for this clonotype. The gene calls are TRBV6-9 and TRBJ2-7; tentative D call: TRBD2 (5 bases). V was clipped by 2 bases and J by 3 bases, with 26 bases between them. This CDR3 comprises 19 residues. CDR1 and CDR2 (germline): MNHGY, SVAAGI. The CDR3 loop reads CASSYLPRGFGVSVYEQYV. DNA of the CDR3: TGTGCCAGCAGTTATCTTCCCCGGGGTTTCGGGGTGAGCGTCTACGAGCAGTACGTC.

On this clonotype: The junction shows a germline mismatch at one end, possibly a read error. The V and J genes are TRBV7-6 and TRBJ1-4; D is perhaps TRBD1 (5 bases). Germline V lookup: CDR1 SGHVS, CDR2 FNYEAQ. The CDR3 is 16 amino acids. CDR3 bases: TGTGCCAGCAGCCTAAGGTCCGGGGCAGAGAATGAAGAACTGTTTTTT. It translates to CASSLRSGAENEELFF.

In the case of this clonotype: This may arise from a read error, as a much more abundant clone is one base away. The CDR3 here is CASSWDSNNGKLFF. The CDR3 DNA reads as TGTGCCAGCAGCTGGGACAGCAATAATGGAAAACTGTTTTTT. The chain combines TRBV6-2 or TRBV6-3 with TRBJ1-4; 7 bases match TRBD1. Germline CDR1 is MNHEY and CDR2 is SVGEGT. This CDR3 region has 14 residues.

With respect to this clonotype: Sequence at one end of the junction differs from germline and may be a read error. The V gene is TRBV7-7, the J gene TRBJ1-2; the D gene is possibly TRBD1 (6 bases). The CDR3 sequence is 14 residues long. Germline V gives CDR1 SSHAT, CDR2 FNYEAQ (reference sequence). CDR3 residues: CASSLGGRDYGYTF. The DNA for the CDR3 is TGTGCTAGCAGCTTAGGGGGGAGGGACTATGGCTACACCTTC. The full variable domain, with the rest looked up from reference TRBV7-7 and TRBJ1-2, is GAGVSQSPRYKVTKRGQDVTLRCDPISSHATLYWYQQALGQGPEFLTYFNYEAQPDKSGLPSDRFSAERPEGSISTLTIQRTEQRDSAMYRCASSLGGRDYGYTFGSGTRLTVV.

A remark on this clonotype: Its ends do not fully match the called genes, so a read error is possible. The chain joins TRBV19 to TRBJ1-2; D gene ambiguous. The CDR3 loop spans 11 amino acids. Germline V gene lookup returns CDR1 LNHDA and CDR2 SQIVND (reference sequence). The CDR3 spells CASSVYYGYAF. The DNA of the CDR3 is TGTGCCAGTAGTGTGTACTATGGCTACGCCTTT.

This clonotype was found many times. This chain links TRBV20-1 with TRBJ2-6, with D tentatively TRBD1 (6 bases). The length of the CDR3 is 18 residues. The germline gives CDR1 DFQATT, CDR2 SNEGSKA (reference sequence). V dropped 6 bases and J dropped 4 bases, with 25 bases sitting between them. CDR3 DNA sequence: TGCAGTGCCCATCCAGGGGTGGGGAACCTGGCGGGGGCCAACGTCCTGACTTTC. This codes for CSAHPGVGNLAGANVLTF.

This clonotype was counted ten times or more. The germline gene is not matched at one end of the junction; a read error may be the cause. The genes are TRBV20-1 and TRBJ2-3; D is unclear. The germline CDR1 and CDR2 sequences are DFQATT and SNEGSKA (reference sequence). The CDR3 consists of 14 residues. The CDR3 nucleotides read TGCAGTGCTAGAGATTCGGTCGGCACGGATACGCAGTATTTT. Its translation is CSARDSVGTDTQYF.

This clonotype was found many times. CDR3 protein: CAWSVRRLQLGELFF. The CDR3 DNA reads TGTGCCTGGAGTGTGAGGAGGCTTCAACTCGGGGAGCTGTTTTTT. V is TRBV30 and J is TRBJ2-2; TRBD2 is a possible D gene (5 bases). The CDR3 sequence is 15 residues long. Germline V CDR1 and CDR2: GTSNPN, SVGIG (reference sequence). Trimming left V 0 bases short and J 7 bases short, with 15 bases between.

This clonotype is medium-sized within its sample. The genes are TRBV24-1 and TRBJ2-1; tentatively, D is TRBD1 (6 bases). There are 13 residues in the CDR3. Between the trimmed V and J ends, which lost 2 bases and 6 bases, there was a span of 7 bases. Germline assignment: CDR1 KGHDR and CDR2 SFDVKD. The CDR3 nucleotides read TGTGCCACCAGTGATTGGACAGTCAATGAGCAGTTCTTC. It translates to CATSDWTVNEQFF.

At least ten counts were recorded for this clonotype. J is TRBJ1-5 and V is TRBV29-1, with D perhaps matching TRBD1 (5 bases). The V end lost 4 bases, the J end lost 0 bases, and 13 bases lay between the germline ends. This CDR3 region has 15 residues. CDR1 and CDR2 (germline): SQVTM, ANQGSEA. In DNA, the CDR3 is TGCAGCGTTGCCGGGACGGCAGATAGCAATCAGCCCCAGCATTTT. This gives the protein CSVAGTADSNQPQHF. The full variable domain, in which reference TRBV29-1 and TRBJ1-5 provide the parts outside the CDR3, is SAVISQKPSRDICQRGTSLTIQCQVDSQVTMMFWYRQQPGQSLTLIATANQGSEATYESGFVIDKFPISRPNLTFSTLTVSNMSPEDSSIYLCSVAGTADSNQPQHFGDGTRLSIL.

This clonotype was counted ten times or more. The V and J genes are TRBV20-1 and TRBJ1-6; tentative D call: TRBD1 (5 bases). V gave up 3 bases and J gave up 0 bases, with 18 bases separating them. The CDR3 is made up of 18 amino acids. Germline values: CDR1 DFQATT, CDR2 SNEGSKA (reference sequence). As DNA, the CDR3 is TGCAGTGCTAGGGGCAGGGCCCTACAGAGCTCCTATAATTCACCCCTCCACTTT. Translation gives CSARGRALQSSYNSPLHF.

This clonotype was observed many times. The V and J genes are TRBV7-8 and TRBJ2-2; D perhaps matches TRBD1 (7 bases). Deletions cut 5 bases from V and 6 bases from J, with 19 bases between. CDR1 and CDR2 from the germline V gene are SGHVS and FQNEAQ. The CDR3 contains 16 residues. CDR3 bases: TGTGCCAGCAGCCCTAGTGGGGGGCAGGGGGCCGGGGAGCTGTTTTTT. Translated: CASSPSGGQGAGELFF.

There are many counts of this clonotype. The rearrangement joins TRBV27 to TRBJ2-2; D uncertain. Trimming shortened V by 4 bases and J by 2 bases, and 8 bases separated the two germline ends. The CDR3 has 14 amino acids. CDR1 is MNHEY and CDR2 is SMNVEV in the germline V gene (reference sequence). CDR3 bases: TGTGCCAGCAGTTACCTGGACAACACCGGGGAGCTGTTTTTT. Protein product: CASSYLDNTGELFF.

This clonotype was found many times. J is TRBJ1-3 and V is TRBV2; 8 bases align to TRBD1. Germline V gene data show CDR1 as SNHLY and CDR2 as FYNNEI. The V and J ends lost 6 bases and 1 base, in that order; junction bases with no gene match: 5. The CDR3 extends over 15 amino acids. CDR3 sequence: CASSRGTGSGNTIYF. In DNA, the CDR3 is TGTGCCAGCAGCCGCGGGACAGGTTCTGGAAACACCATATATTTT.

As concerns this clonotype: Sequence at one end of the junction differs from germline and may be a read error. CDR3 sequence reads: CASSYRVGTEASF. The CDR3 nucleotides are TGCGCCAGCAGCTACAGGGTGGGCACTGAAGCTTCCTTT. This sequence joins TRBV5-1 and TRBJ1-1, with a possible D match to TRBD1 (6 bases). CDR1 is SGHRS, CDR2 YFSETQ, per germline. The CDR3 extends over 13 amino acids.

This clonotype was counted ten times or more. The chain links TRBV3-1 to TRBJ2-7; possible D gene TRBD2, 5 bases. The germline V and J ends were trimmed by 4 bases and 3 bases, with 16 bases remaining between them. In germline, CDR1 is LGHDT, CDR2 YNNKEL (reference sequence). The CDR3 contains 15 residues. The CDR3 is CASSLFEGLSYEQYF. CDR3 in DNA: TGTGCCAGCAGCCTATTCGAGGGTCTGAGCTACGAGCAGTACTTC.

The sample holds many counts of this clonotype. V and J are TRBV6-7 and TRBJ2-3; possibly TRBD1 or TRBD2 for D (5 bases each). TRBV6-7 falls under the ORF class, with uncertain function. The CDR3 sequence is 16 residues long. V lost 0 bases to trimming and J lost 1 base, with 11 bases between them. The CDR3 coding sequence is TGTGCCAGCAGTTACTCGGGACCGCGCGGCACAGATACGCAGTATTTT. Its protein product is CASSYSGPRGTDTQYF.

CDR3 sequence (DNA): TGTGCCAGCAGCTTGGTCGCTCTTAACTTTGAAGCTTTCTTT. Amino acid sequence: CASSLVALNFEAFF. The rearrangement uses TRBV7-8 and TRBJ1-1; D is undetermined. Germline CDR1 SGHVS, CDR2 FQNEAQ. CDR3 length: 14 residues. V was cut by 3 bases and J by 7 bases, with 15 bases left in between.

This clonotype was observed at least ten times. This sequence joins TRBV6-2 or TRBV6-3 and TRBJ2-7, with D maybe TRBD2 (5 bases). CDR3 length: 14 amino acids. In germline, CDR1 is MNHEY, CDR2 SVGEGT. Trimming pared 2 bases from V and 0 bases from J, leaving 8 bases between. The CDR3, as DNA: TGTGCCAGCAGTTACCCAGGACTCTCCTACGAGCAGTACGTC. Protein sequence: CASSYPGLSYEQYV.

This clonotype has a count of ten or more. The V call is TRBV19, the J call TRBJ2-5; TRBD1 or TRBD2 may be the D gene (5 bases each). This CDR3 is 15 amino acids long. Germline values: CDR1 LNHDA, CDR2 SQIVND (reference sequence). Trimming pared 5 bases from V and 5 bases from J, leaving 18 bases between. Here the CDR3 reads CASSSGAVPGETQYF. DNA of the CDR3: TGTGCCAGTAGTTCCGGGGCAGTCCCGGGGGAGACCCAGTACTTC. Combining the CDR3 with reference TRBV19 and TRBJ2-5 gives the whole variable domain DGGITQSPKYLFRKEGQNVTLSCEQNLNHDAMYWYRQDPGQGLRLIYYSQIVNDFQKGDIAEGYSVSREKKESFPLTVTSAQKNPTAFYLCASSSGAVPGETQYFGPGTRLLVL.

This clonotype showed up many times. In DNA form, the CDR3 reads TGCGCCAGCAGCTTGCCAGCGGGGGCCACAGATACGCAGTATTTT. As protein: CASSLPAGATDTQYF. The rearrangement joins TRBV5-1 to TRBJ2-3, with 8 nucleotides matching TRBD2. CDR3 length equals 15 residues. Trimming took 1 base from V and 2 from J; bases not matched to a gene: 3. Germline V gives CDR1 SGHRS, CDR2 YFSETQ. Together with reference TRBV5-1 and TRBJ2-3, the CDR3 gives the full variable domain: KAGVTQTPRYLIKTRGQQVTLSCSPISGHRSVSWYQQTPGQGLQFLFEYFSETQRNKGNFPGRFSGRQFSNSRSEMNVSTLELGDSALYLCASSLPAGATDTQYFGPGTRLTVL.

This chain links TRBV15 with TRBJ1-2, with a weak D call TRBD1 (5 bases). Germline V gene data show CDR1 as LNHNV and CDR2 as YYDKDF (reference sequence). The CDR3 totals 13 residues. V lost 4 bases, J lost 2 bases, and 8 bases lay in between. The CDR3 reads CATSTRDNYGYTF. The DNA for the CDR3 is TGTGCCACCAGCACGAGGGACAACTATGGCTACACCTTC.

This clonotype was seen at least ten times. This chain joins TRBV6-6 and TRBJ2-2; D remains unclear. V was clipped by 5 bases and J by 3 bases, with 13 bases between them. The CDR3 is 15 residues long. Germline values: CDR1 MNHNY, CDR2 SVGAGI (reference sequence). The CDR3 sequence: CASSHGPNYTGELFF. The CDR3 DNA is TGTGCCAGCAGTCACGGTCCTAATTACACCGGGGAGCTGTTTTTT.

Concerning this clonotype: The junction and the germline gene differ at one end; a read error may be behind it. The chain employs TRBV20-1 and TRBJ2-3, with 7 bases matching TRBD2. The CDR3 runs 14 residues. Looked up from germline, CDR1 is DFQATT and CDR2 is SNEGSKA (reference sequence). The CDR3 nucleotides read TGCAGAGCTAGACCTAGCGGCAACACAGATACGCAGTATTTT. Translation: CRARPSGNTDTQYF.